This T cell receptor (beta chain) was identified during a study of T cells after posttransplantation cyclophosphamide. On the day of bone marrow donation, the related graft donor provided peripheral blood. CDR1 and CDR2 from the germline V gene are SEHNR and FQNEAQ (reference sequence). V lost 1 base to trimming and J lost 8 bases; unmatched junction nucleotides: 7. The length of the CDR3 is 14 residues. This clone was found many times. What it binds is unknown. Study-wide findings and caveats: Recipient CMV seropositivity and CMV reactivation strongly tracked TRB clonality. Blood and skin or GI T cell repertoires showed limited TRB overlap.

Sequenced by immunoSEQ multiplex PCR; TCRdb stores in-frame clones only, minus some. The sample yields more than 20,000 clones, without any singletons. Sequencing input: PBMCs. The sequence was collected from a man in his fifties in good health, CMV-negative, and a related stem cell transplant donor. The genes are TRBV7-9 and TRBJ1-2; 7 bases match TRBD1. The DNA of the CDR3 is TGTGCCAGCAGCTTAGAGAACAGGGGCGGCGGCTACACCTTC. This encodes CASSLENRGGGYTF.